This T cell receptor (beta chain) was identified in a study of T cells in Graves' hyperthyroidism and ophthalmopathy. It was RNA transcripts that yielded the amplified TCR beta CDR3 regions. The HTBI primer set drove a first-round RT-PCR of the TCR CDR3. Using its own MiXCR run on the multiplex PCR reads, TCRdb lists one record per CDR3 protein. The table includes 480,000 or so distinct CDR3 sequences, 35% to 50% detected once. Trimming removed 3 bases from V and 7 bases from J, with 22 bases in between. The V gene's germline CDR1 is DFQATT and CDR2 SNEGSKA (reference sequence). This CDR3 has 17 amino acids. In this sample, this clonotype turned up a few times. The target antigen is unknown. Whole-study results and caveats: Before onset, ophthalmopathy was predicted by the model a median 6.5 months earlier. Clonotypes that were expanded in thyroid above 0.001 mostly appeared in blood too.

The clonotype originates from an adult woman with Graves' disease, either hyperthyroidism or ophthalmopathy (not recorded which). Sequences were obtained from peripheral blood or thyroid tissue (not recorded which). The chain employs TRBV20-1 and TRBJ1-6; D may be TRBD1 (6 bases). The CDR3 here is CSASQPSGGVRNSPLHF. CDR3 DNA: TGCAGTGCTAGCCAACCTTCGGGGGGCGTTCGGAATTCACCCCTCCACTTT.